The sequence of this T cell receptor beta chain was determined in a study of blood T cells in healthy people across ages. Then a second PCR, running about 7 to 11 cycles, was carried out with a sample-barcoded 5' primer and a J-beta primer mix. TCRdb ran MiXCR on the 5' RACE reads and lists one entry per CDR3 protein. The table records about 830,000 distinct CDR3 sequences, around 62% of them present only once. The clonotype was recovered from a man aged 25-40 years in good health. Sequencing was done on a sample of blood.

This chain's CDR3 is CASSQETLTSTDTQYF. CDR3 bases: TGCGCCAGCAGCCAAGAGACGCTAACTAGCACAGATACGCAGTATTTT. The chain is built from TRBV4-3 and TRBJ2-3; D uncertain. CDR1 is LGHNA and CDR2 is YSLEER in the germline V gene. V gave up 0 bases and J gave up 0 bases, with 10 bases separating them. The CDR3 spans 16 residues.